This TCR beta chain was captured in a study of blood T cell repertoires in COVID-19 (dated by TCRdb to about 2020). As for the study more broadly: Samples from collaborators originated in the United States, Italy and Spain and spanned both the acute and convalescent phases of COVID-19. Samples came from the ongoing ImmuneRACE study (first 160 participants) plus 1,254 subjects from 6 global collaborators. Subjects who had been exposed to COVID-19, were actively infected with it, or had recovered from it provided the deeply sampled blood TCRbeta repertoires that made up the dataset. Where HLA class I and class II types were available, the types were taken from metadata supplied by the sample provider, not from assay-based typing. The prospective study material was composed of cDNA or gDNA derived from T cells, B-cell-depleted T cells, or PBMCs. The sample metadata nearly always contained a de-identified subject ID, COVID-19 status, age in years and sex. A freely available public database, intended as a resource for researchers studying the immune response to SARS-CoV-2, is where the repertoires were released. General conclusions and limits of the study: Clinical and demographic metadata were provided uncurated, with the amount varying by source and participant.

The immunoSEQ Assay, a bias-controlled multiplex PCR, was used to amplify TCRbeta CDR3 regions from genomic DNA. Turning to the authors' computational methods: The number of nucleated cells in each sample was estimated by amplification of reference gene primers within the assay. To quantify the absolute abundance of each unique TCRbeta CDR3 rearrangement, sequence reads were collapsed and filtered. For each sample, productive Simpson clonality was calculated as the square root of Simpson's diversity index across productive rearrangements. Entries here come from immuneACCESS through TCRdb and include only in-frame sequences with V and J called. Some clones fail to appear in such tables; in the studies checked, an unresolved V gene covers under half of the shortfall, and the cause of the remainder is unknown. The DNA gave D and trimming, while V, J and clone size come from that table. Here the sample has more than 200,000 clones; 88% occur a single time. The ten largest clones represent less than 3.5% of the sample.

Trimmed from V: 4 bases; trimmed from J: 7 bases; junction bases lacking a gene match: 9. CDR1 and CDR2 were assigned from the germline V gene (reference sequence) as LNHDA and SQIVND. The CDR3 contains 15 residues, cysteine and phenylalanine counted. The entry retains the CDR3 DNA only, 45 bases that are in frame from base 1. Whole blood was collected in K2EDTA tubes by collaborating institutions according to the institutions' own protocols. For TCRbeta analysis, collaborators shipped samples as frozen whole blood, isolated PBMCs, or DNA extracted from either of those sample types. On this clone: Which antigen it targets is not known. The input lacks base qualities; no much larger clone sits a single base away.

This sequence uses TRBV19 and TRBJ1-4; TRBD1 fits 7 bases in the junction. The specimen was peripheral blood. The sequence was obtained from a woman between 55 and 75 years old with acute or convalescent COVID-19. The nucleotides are TGTGCCAGTAGTAACTCAGGGGGAGTACGTGAAAAACTGTTTTTT. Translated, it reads CASSNSGGVREKLFF.